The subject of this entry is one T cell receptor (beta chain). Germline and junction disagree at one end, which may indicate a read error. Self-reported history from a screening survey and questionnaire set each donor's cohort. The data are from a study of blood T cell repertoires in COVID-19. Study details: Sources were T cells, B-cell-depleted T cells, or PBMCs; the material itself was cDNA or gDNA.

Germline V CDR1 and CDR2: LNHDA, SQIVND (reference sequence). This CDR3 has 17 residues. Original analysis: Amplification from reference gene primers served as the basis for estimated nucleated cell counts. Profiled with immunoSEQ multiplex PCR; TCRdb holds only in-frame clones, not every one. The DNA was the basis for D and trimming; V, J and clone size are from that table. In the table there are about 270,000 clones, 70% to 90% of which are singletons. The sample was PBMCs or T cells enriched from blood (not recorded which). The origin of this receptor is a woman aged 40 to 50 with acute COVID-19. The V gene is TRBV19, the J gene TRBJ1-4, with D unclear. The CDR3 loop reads CASSIRVRPSTNEKLFF. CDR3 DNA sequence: TGTGCCAGTAGTATTCGGGTGCGCCCTTCAACAAATGAAAAACTGTTTTTT.